This T cell receptor (beta chain) was found in a study of T-cell memory formation after mild COVID-19. Study conclusions and caveats: Mostly located in CM and EM were contracting CD4+ clones, with contracting CD8+ clones located in EMRA. Clones that contracted from day 15 to 85 had balanced CD4/CD8; later expanders were CD4+ biased. Several responding clones turned up in pre-infection memory, indicating that cross-reactive memory may have taken part.

TCR alpha and TCR beta cDNA libraries carrying sample barcodes and UMIs were produced by 5'RACE using constant-segment primers. Using its own MiXCR run on the 5' RACE reads, TCRdb lists one record per CDR3 protein. The repertoire holds some 250,000 distinct CDR3 sequences, with more than 8% as singletons. Worth noting for this clonotype: Its antigen remains unknown.

The CDR3 totals 16 residues. V was clipped by 6 bases and J by 1 base, with 16 bases between them. The germline V gene has CDR1 SEHNR and CDR2 FQNEAQ (reference sequence). The origin of this receptor is a man between 18 and 35 years old who had mild COVID-19 (a few samples of this study predate the infection). Cell type and time point are not known. Sequencing was done on a sample of PBMCs or a T cell subset sorted from them (not recorded which). The genes are TRBV7-9 and TRBJ2-4; D call uncertain. CDR3 sequence: CASSPLFARAKNIQYF. The CDR3 nucleotides read TGTGCCAGCAGTCCTCTTTTTGCGCGGGCCAAAAACATTCAGTACTTC.